The 26 T cell receptor beta chains below come from one sample, sequenced in a study of blood T cell repertoires in COVID-19. The method was immunoSEQ multiplex PCR; TCRdb's version includes in-frame clones alone and lacks a portion of them. The sample includes under 80,000 clones, 86% of them seen just once. Sequenced sample: peripheral blood. The receptors originated from a man aged 70 or older with active COVID-19.

The chain joins TRBV5-1 to TRBJ2-1; 8 bases map to TRBD2. V lost 0 bases, J lost 3 bases, and 5 bases stayed unmatched. The germline CDR1 and CDR2 sequences are SGHRS and YFSETQ. There are 16 residues in the CDR3. For the CDR3, the DNA is TGCGCCAGCAGCTTGGTGGTAGCGGGAAACTACAATGAGCAGTTCTTC. Encoded protein: CASSLVVAGNYNEQFF.

V is TRBV15 and J is TRBJ1-2; a weak D match, TRBD1 (6 bases). Deletions cut 5 bases from V and 2 bases from J, with 12 bases between. From germline, CDR1 is LNHNV and CDR2 YYDKDF (reference sequence). The CDR3 totals 14 residues. CDR3 region: CATSPRTDNYGYTF. CDR3 nucleotide sequence: TGTGCCACCAGCCCCAGGACAGACAACTATGGCTACACCTTC.

The DNA for the CDR3 is TGTGCCTGGAGGGTCGCGGCCTCCTACGAGCAGTACTTC. As protein: CAWRVAASYEQYF. The chain couples TRBV30 to TRBJ2-7; D gene ambiguous. This CDR3 has 13 residues. The germline CDR1 and CDR2 sequences are GTSNPN and SVGIG (reference sequence). Trimming pared 3 bases from V and 0 bases from J, leaving 9 bases between.

The chain employs TRBV28 and TRBJ1-1, with D unresolved. Trimming removed 3 bases from V and 3 bases from J, with 5 bases in between. Germline V CDR1 and CDR2: MDHEN, SYDVKM. The CDR3 is made up of 12 amino acids. The CDR3 nucleotides read TGTGCCAGCAGTTTCGGGTACACTGAAGCTTTCTTT. Its protein product is CASSFGYTEAFF.

This sequence joins TRBV5-4 and TRBJ2-5; 10 bases agree with TRBD2. J was trimmed by 5 bases and V by 3 bases; bases with no gene match: 10. The V gene's germline CDR1 is SGHNT and CDR2 YYREEE (reference sequence). The CDR3 length is 16 residues. CDR3 residues: CASSSRLAGGGETQYF. The CDR3 DNA is TGTGCCAGCAGCTCCCGACTAGCGGGCGGGGGGGAGACCCAGTACTTC.

The rearrangement joins TRBV6-5 to TRBJ1-6; 11 positions match TRBD1. Trimming removed 2 bases from V and 6 bases from J; junction bases left unmatched: 3. This CDR3 has 16 residues. Germline V gives CDR1 MNHEY, CDR2 SVGAGI. The CDR3 DNA reads TGTGCCAGCAGTTACGGGACAGGGGGGGGTAATTCACCCCTCCACTTT. As protein: CASSYGTGGGNSPLHF.

The chain has TRBV28 and TRBJ2-7; 11 nucleotides align to TRBD1. In germline, CDR1 is MDHEN, CDR2 SYDVKM. This CDR3 is built from 14 residues. J gave up 9 bases and V 7 bases, and 11 bases lay outside the gene matches. CDR3 nucleotide sequence: TGTGCCAGCACCGACGGGACAGGGGGTGGCGGGCAGTACTTC. The encoded protein is CASTDGTGGGGQYF.

J is TRBJ2-3 and V is TRBV24-1; possibly TRBD2 for D (7 bases). This CDR3 spans 15 amino acids. Trimming cost V 4 bases and J 6 bases, with 16 bases left between them. Looked up from germline, CDR1 is KGHDR and CDR2 is SFDVKD. CDR3 loop: CATSDPGGGGDTQYF. The CDR3 DNA sequence: TGTGCCACCAGTGACCCAGGAGGGGGAGGGGATACGCAGTATTTT.

CDR3 in amino acids: CASSVGTPGGDTQYF. The CDR3 DNA reads TGTGCCAGCAGCGTAGGGACCCCAGGGGGGGATACGCAGTATTTT. The V and J genes are TRBV9 and TRBJ2-3, with TRBD1 as a possible D gene (7 bases). The length of the CDR3 is 15 residues. Trimming cost V 0 bases and J 6 bases, with 14 bases left between them. Germline loops: CDR1 SGDLS, CDR2 YYNGEE.

The gene calls are TRBV4-1 and TRBJ2-5; D possibly corresponds to TRBD2 (5 bases). With 5 bases removed from V and 7 bases from J, the gap between germline ends came to 17 bases. The CDR3 sequence is 14 residues long. Germline V gene lookup returns CDR1 MGHRA and CDR2 YSYEKL. CDR3 bases: TGCGCCAGCAGCTCCGGGATGGCTAGAGGGACCCAGTACTTC. Its translation: CASSSGMARGTQYF.

The V gene is TRBV7-9, the J gene TRBJ1-4; 11 nucleotides agree with TRBD1. CDR1 SEHNR and CDR2 FQNEAQ come from the germline V gene (reference sequence). The ends lost 3 bases at V and 7 bases at J; junction bases unmatched: 1. The CDR3 loop spans 14 amino acids. CDR3 protein: CASSLGTGGEKLFF. As DNA, the CDR3 is TGTGCCAGCAGCTTGGGGACAGGGGGTGAAAAACTGTTTTTT.

The gene calls are TRBV30 and TRBJ2-5; 10 bases agree with TRBD1. CDR1 is GTSNPN and CDR2 is SVGIG in the germline V gene (reference sequence). The CDR3 consists of 13 residues. The ends lost 5 bases at V and 5 bases at J; junction bases unmatched: 5. CDR3 sequence reads: CAWRDRGGETQYF. Written as DNA, the CDR3 is TGTGCCTGGCGGGACAGGGGAGGGGAGACCCAGTACTTC.

This clone was seen ten or more times. The genes are TRBV28 and TRBJ1-5; 11 bases align to TRBD1. V trimming: 5 bases; J trimming: 6 bases; junction bases outside the gene matches: 12. Germline V lookup: CDR1 MDHEN, CDR2 SYDVKM. This CDR3 comprises 17 residues. In nucleotides, the CDR3 is TGTGCCAGCAGTCCAGGACAGGGGGCCCTTTCTTTTCAGCCCCAGCATTTT. Its protein is CASSPGQGALSFQPQHF.

The chain carries TRBV27 and TRBJ2-3; D uncertain. Trimming stripped 3 bases from V and 2 bases from J, with 12 bases between. Germline V gene sequence: CDR1 MNHEY, CDR2 SMNVEV (reference sequence). The CDR3 is 15 amino acids. CDR3 sequence: CASSFRGSLTDTQYF. The CDR3 bases are TGTGCCAGCAGTTTTCGTGGCTCCCTCACAGATACGCAGTATTTT.

This chain uses TRBV5-1 with TRBJ1-6, with 9 bases that match TRBD1. Per germline, CDR1 SGHRS and CDR2 YFSETQ. Trimming at V came to 5 bases and at J to 14 bases, leaving 11 bases not matched to a gene. The CDR3 runs to 14 residues. The CDR3 DNA follows: TGCGCCAGCAGGGGCCCGGACAGGGGCGGGGCCCTCCACTTT. Residues: CASRGPDRGGALHF.

The V gene is TRBV27, the J gene TRBJ2-1; 10 bases agree with TRBD2. The CDR3 runs 17 residues. J lost 8 bases, V lost 3 bases, and 13 bases had no gene match. Germline-derived CDR1 and CDR2 are MNHEY and SMNVEV (reference sequence). Written as DNA, the CDR3 is TGTGCCAGCAGTTTGCTAGCGGGAGTAGTACGGGCGGATGAGCAGTTCTTC. It translates to CASSLLAGVVRADEQFF.

Regarding this clone: A read error is possible here, since a much larger clone lies one base away. This chain connects TRBV4-2 to TRBJ2-1; D remains unclear. V lost 4 bases to trimming and J lost 5 bases, with 3 bases between them. Germline-derived CDR1 and CDR2 are LGHNA and YNFKEQ. This CDR3 region has 11 residues. Here the CDR3 DNA reads TGTGCCAGCAGCCCCGACAATGAGCAGTTCTTC. Protein product: CASSPDNEQFF.

The CDR3 reads CASSLAGAPEAFF. DNA of the CDR3: TGTGCCAGCAGCTTAGCAGGGGCCCCTGAAGCTTTCTTT. This sequence joins TRBV7-3 and TRBJ1-1; tentatively, D is TRBD1 (6 bases). The CDR3 is 13 amino acids. Germline-derived CDR1 and CDR2 are SGHTA and FQGTGA. V lost 2 bases and J 6 bases, leaving 10 bases between the germline ends.

The table lists this clone with a count of one. The V and J genes are TRBV19 and TRBJ2-5; maybe TRBD2 (5 bases). Trimming shortened V by 3 bases and J by 2 bases, and 10 bases separated the two germline ends. The CDR3 extends over 14 amino acids. The germline V gene has CDR1 LNHDA and CDR2 SQIVND (reference sequence). CDR3 sequence (DNA): TGTGCCAGTAGTATCGGCGGGCCACAAGAGACCCAGTACTTC. Protein sequence: CASSIGGPQETQYF.

Here the CDR3 DNA reads TGTGCCAGCAGCCAAGGGGCCCGCCCGAACACCGGGGAGCTGTTTTTT. Translating it yields CASSQGARPNTGELFF. V usage is TRBV3-1 (or the pseudogene TRBV3-2) and J usage is TRBJ2-2; D gene unclear. V lost 1 base and J lost 0, with 9 bases in between. Per the germline V gene, CDR1 is LGHDT and CDR2 is YNNKEL (reference sequence). This CDR3 region has 16 residues.

This chain connects TRBV12-5 to TRBJ1-5; D perhaps matches TRBD1 (6 bases). CDR1 is LGHNT and CDR2 is FRNRAP in the germline V gene. CDR3 length: 18 residues. V lost 0 bases and J 2 bases, leaving 17 bases between the germline ends. The CDR3 DNA reads as TGTGCTAGTGGTTTGGTACCGGGGGGGCGCGGTGGCAATCAGCCCCAGCATTTT. Its protein product is CASGLVPGGRGGNQPQHF.

In this sample, this clone turned up a few times. The chain recombines TRBV7-3 with TRBJ2-5; D is possibly TRBD1 (6 bases). The CDR3 consists of 16 residues. V was shortened by 1 base and J by 4 bases, with 16 bases between the two germline ends. In germline, CDR1 is SGHTA, CDR2 FQGTGA. The CDR3 here is CASSLKGDGTRETQYF. The CDR3 bases are TGTGCCAGCAGCTTAAAGGGGGACGGAACCCGAGAGACCCAGTACTTC. Filled out from reference TRBV7-3 and TRBJ2-5, the complete variable domain reads GAGVSQTPSNKVTEKGKYVELRCDPISGHTALYWYRQSLGQGPEFLIYFQGTGAADDSGLPNDRFFAVRPEGSVSTLKIQRTERGDSAVYLCASSLKGDGTRETQYFGPGTRLLVL.

The rearrangement joins TRBV27 to TRBJ2-1; 9 bases fit TRBD1. The CDR3 covers 14 residues. Germline V gives CDR1 MNHEY, CDR2 SMNVEV (reference sequence). V lost 4 bases, J lost 10 bases, and 8 bases stayed unmatched. In DNA form, the CDR3 reads TGTGCCAGCAGTTCCGGGACAGGGTTGTCCGAGCAGTTCTTC. Translated, it gives CASSSGTGLSEQFF.

The rearrangement joins TRBV27 to TRBJ1-6, with a weak D call TRBD1 (5 bases). V dropped 4 bases and J dropped 4 bases, with 8 bases sitting between them. CDR1 MNHEY and CDR2 SMNVEV come from the germline V gene (reference sequence). This CDR3 is built from 14 residues. CDR3 loop: CASSWGRYNSPLHF. CDR3 coding DNA: TGTGCCAGCAGTTGGGGCAGGTATAATTCACCCCTCCACTTT.

The V call is TRBV19, the J call TRBJ1-5; 8 nucleotides match TRBD1. Germline-derived CDR1 and CDR2 are LNHDA and SQIVND (reference sequence). Trimming removed 6 bases from V and 2 bases from J; junction bases left unmatched: 6. The CDR3 is made up of 15 amino acids. Here the CDR3 DNA reads TGTGCCAGTAGCCTCGACAGGGGTGGCAATCAGCCCCAGCATTTT. Its translation: CASSLDRGGNQPQHF.

The chain combines TRBV7-2 with TRBJ1-1; 10 positions match TRBD1. Trimming cost V 4 bases and J 4 bases; bases outside gene matches: 0. The CDR3 is 13 amino acids. Germline CDR1 reads SGHTA; CDR2 reads FQGNSA. The CDR3 protein is CASSWTGGTEAFF. The DNA for the CDR3 is TGTGCCAGCAGCTGGACAGGGGGCACTGAAGCTTTCTTT.